The 6 T cell receptor beta chains below come from one sample, sequenced in a study of molecular identifiers for immune sequencing clone quantification. MiXCR, run by TCRdb on the PCR reads, gives a single entry per CDR3 protein. Here the sample spans 250,000 to 350,000 distinct CDR3 sequences, roughly a fifth being singletons. Specimen: naive CD8+ T cells from blood, with Jurkat cell RNA spiked in. Subset given: FACS-sorted CD8+CD4-CCR7+CD45RA+ naive T cells. Every receptor here comes from a human donor in good health. Some libraries in this study had Jurkat cell RNA spiked in.

The chain has TRBV12-5 and TRBJ2-5; D gene ambiguous. The germline CDR1 and CDR2 sequences are LGHNT and FRNRAP. V lost 5 bases and J 1 base, leaving 14 bases between the germline ends. This CDR3 contains 15 residues. The CDR3 sequence is CASGLRAGFQETQYF. The CDR3 DNA sequence: TGTGCTAGTGGTCTTCGGGCAGGCTTCCAAGAGACCCAGTACTTC.

The chain carries TRBV9 and TRBJ2-3; 8 nucleotides agree with TRBD2. Germline CDR1 and CDR2: SGDLS and YYNGEE. Unmatched junction bases numbered 8, after V lost 3 bases and J lost 2 bases. The CDR3 runs 16 residues. The CDR3 bases are TGTGCCAGCAGCGAGGGGGTAGCGGGGACCACAGATACGCAGTATTTT. This encodes CASSEGVAGTTDTQYF.

The chain is built from TRBV5-1 and TRBJ2-2, with TRBD1 matching 7 bases. Germline CDR1 reads SGHRS; CDR2 reads YFSETQ. The CDR3 sequence is 15 residues long. Trimming removed 0 bases from V and 6 bases from J; junction bases left unmatched: 5. In nucleotides, the CDR3 is TGCGCCAGCAGCTTGGAGGGGGCTTTCGCCGGGGAGCTGTTTTTT. Its protein is CASSLEGAFAGELFF.

This clonotype was seen repeatedly, ten times or more. This sequence joins TRBV20-1 and TRBJ2-7; D is uncertain. CDR1 is DFQATT and CDR2 is SNEGSKA in the germline V gene (reference sequence). The CDR3 length is 14 residues. V gave up 5 bases and J gave up 0 bases, with 14 bases separating them. The CDR3 is CSAPSTVSSYEQYF. CDR3 DNA: TGCAGTGCTCCCTCAACAGTGAGCTCCTACGAGCAGTACTTC.

About this clonotype: This may arise from a read error, as a much more abundant clone is one base away. The rearrangement uses TRBV29-1 and TRBJ2-1, with D maybe TRBD1 (8 bases). CDR1 SQVTM and CDR2 ANQGSEA come from the germline V gene. The CDR3 spans 14 residues. CDR3 sequence reads: CSAKTGEGYNERFF. The CDR3 nucleotides read TGCAGCGCCAAGACAGGGGAGGGGTACAATGAGCGGTTCTTC.

This clonotype was seen repeatedly, ten times or more. The rearrangement uses TRBV7-2 and TRBJ2-1; D may be TRBD2 (6 bases). CDR3 length: 13 amino acids. Trimming removed 0 bases from V and 9 bases from J, with 9 bases in between. CDR1 and CDR2 from the germline V gene are SGHTA and FQGNSA. CDR3 sequence: CASSLALGGEQFF. In nucleotides, the CDR3 is TGTGCCAGCAGCTTAGCGCTCGGGGGTGAGCAGTTCTTC. Complete variable domain (other parts from reference TRBV7-2 and TRBJ2-1): GAGVSQSPSNKVTEKGKDVELRCDPISGHTALYWYRQSLGQGLEFLIYFQGNSAPDKSGLPSDRFSAERTGGSVSTLTIQRTQQEDSAVYLCASSLALGGEQFFGPGTRLTVL.